This T cell receptor (beta chain) was sequenced during a study of monozygotic twins with inflammatory bowel disease. The study, taken as a whole, reports: Similarity of repertoires did not differ between concordant and discordant twins, possibly from limited power. Patients with IBD had less TCRbeta diversity (inverse Simpson) than their healthy co-twins. A single strong IBD-associated signal or clonotype was not supported by the findings.

As to this clonotype: Antigen specificity is unknown.

The authors made each sample's cDNA in eight separate reactions. TCRdb re-called the 5' RACE reads; every CDR3 protein appears as one record, without DNA. This sample's clone table lists some 400,000 distinct CDR3 sequences. There are 14 residues in the CDR3. From germline, CDR1 is MNHNY and CDR2 SVGAGI (reference sequence). V and J are TRBV6-6 and TRBJ2-7; the TRBD1 assignment by TCRdb is unverifiable without DNA. This receptor was taken from a human donor with ulcerative colitis or Crohn's disease, or a healthy co-twin of an affected twin (not recorded which). The sample consisted of blood. The CDR3 is CASSYGTATYEQYF.